This T cell receptor beta chain was captured by sequencing in a study of blood T cells in healthy people across ages (dated by TCRdb to the mid-2010s). At the level of the whole study: In model experiments, template switching captured about one uniquely barcoded TCR beta cDNA molecule for every two T cells. Using deep sequencing normalized with unique cDNA molecular identifiers, the study measured how TCR beta repertoire diversity changes with age. Four age groups were formed from the donors: young (average roughly 15 years), middle-aged (approximately 40), aged (more than 55) and long-lived (more than 75). To avoid experimental bias, donors of different ages were randomly spread across the sequencing lanes. For two donors (one aged 18 to 30 and one aged 80 or older), the study analyzed two additional independent replicas of 1 million unique cDNA reads from the same blood draw.

From the germline V gene, CDR1 is SNHLY and CDR2 is FYNNEI. The CDR3 goes from the cysteine to the phenylalanine over 19 residues. CDR3 DNA is the only sequence kept; it has 57 bases, read in frame from the first base. The trim is 8 bases for V and 4 bases for J, with a gap of 32 bases between the germline ends. The 39 donors, aged roughly 6 to 100 years, were systemically healthy Caucasian individuals from Russia. Each donor gave ten milliliters of peripheral blood, collected into EDTA-treated Vacutainer tubes. Ficoll-Paque density-gradient centrifugation was used to isolate PBMCs, with at least 6.5 million per sample. Trizol reagent was used to extract total RNA from the PBMCs, yielding at least 5.5 micrograms per sample. For every donor, an aliquot of PBMCs went through flow cytometry to measure the percentages of naive CD45RAhigh/CD27high T cells. Paper-wide results and their limitations: Compared with the aged group, the long-lived group had more naive CD4+ T cells, fewer expanded clones and increased TCR diversity, suggesting age selection. Bulk unsorted PBMC profiling prevented conclusive comparison of naive and antigen-experienced compartments. The percentage of naive T cells measured by flow cytometry correlated strongly with observed TCR beta diversity. As age increased, observed TCR beta diversity per million T cells dropped in a roughly linear way, and a significant reduction was already evident by age roughly 40. Estimates of total diversity based on one million sequenced T cells were considered lower bounds and underestimates. Donor CMV infection status was unknown, potentially confounding age-related changes in expanded clonotypes.

Points on this clonotype: The clone's antigen remains unknown. There are no base qualities to consult, and no much larger clone falls within one base.

To prepare the library, 5' RACE was applied. TCRdb shows the sequencer as Illumina HiSeq 2500. The second PCR ran for roughly 7 to 12 cycles and used a J-beta primer mix along with a sample-barcoded 5' primer. A template-switch 5' adaptor carrying 12 random nucleotides introduced a unique molecular identifier onto each TCR beta cDNA molecule. Each sample yielded at least 2.5 million CDR3-containing paired-end reads. First-strand cDNA was synthesized from all RNA with the Mint cDNA synthesis kit, primed by a TRBC-specific oligonucleotide. Following uracil-DNA glycosylase treatment, all cDNA underwent a first 18-cycle PCR with the universal primers M1SS and BC2_uni_R. In the original analysis: Each sample was normalized by randomly selecting 1 million high-quality reads, each carrying a distinct molecular identifier. Reads sharing molecular identifiers were discarded rather than binned into consensus sequences. MiTCR, set to a Q25 quality threshold and the strictest error-elimination algorithm, was used for CDR3 identification, clonotype clustering and error correction. Lower-bound total TCR beta diversity was estimated with a nonparametric unseen species model using Euler transformation. The public reads were reanalyzed by TCRdb: fastp trimming at Q25, MiXCR alignment, in-frame beta chains only. Rows merge per CDR3 protein into single entries with the most common DNA and genes. TCRdb assigned the V and J calls; the authors' analysis was not used. For this sample the table gives 600,000 to 800,000 distinct CDR3 sequences, of which more than 20% were detected only once. Approximately 3.7% of the sample is in the top ten clones.

Sequences were obtained from blood. The receptor was isolated from a man aged 65 to 79 in good health. The V and J segments used are TRBV2 and TRBJ2-5, with TRBD1 as a weak D call on 5 bases. The base sequence is TGTGCCAGCTCCCTCAATGGATACCAGGGTAGTCTTACCTTAGAGACCCAGTACTTC. Protein translation: CASSLNGYQGSLTLETQYF. When the CDR3 is completed using the reference TRBV2 and TRBJ2-5 genes on either side, the full variable domain is EPEVTQTPSHQVTQMGQEVILRCVPISNHLYFYWYRQILGQKVEFLVSFYNNEISEKSEIFDDQFSVERPDGSNFTLKIRSTKLEDSAMYFCASSLNGYQGSLTLETQYFGPGTRLLVL.